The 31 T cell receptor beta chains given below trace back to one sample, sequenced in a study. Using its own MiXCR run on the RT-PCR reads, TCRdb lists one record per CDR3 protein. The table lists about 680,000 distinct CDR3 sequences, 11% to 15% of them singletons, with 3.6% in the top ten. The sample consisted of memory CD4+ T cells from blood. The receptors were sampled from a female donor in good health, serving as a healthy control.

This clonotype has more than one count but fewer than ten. CDR3 coding DNA: TGTGCCAGCAGCTTAGGTCGCCAGGCCTACGAGCAGTACTTC. Protein: CASSLGRQAYEQYF. This sequence joins TRBV11-2 and TRBJ2-7; no clear D gene. The CDR3 consists of 14 residues. The V and J ends lost 1 base and 2 bases respectively, with 9 bases between them. CDR1 is SGHAT, CDR2 FQNNGV, per germline.

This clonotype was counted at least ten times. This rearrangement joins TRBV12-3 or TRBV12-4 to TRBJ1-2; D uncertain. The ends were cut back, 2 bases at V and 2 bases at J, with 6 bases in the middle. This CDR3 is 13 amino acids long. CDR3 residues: CASSLSENYGYTF. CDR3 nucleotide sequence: TGTGCCAGCAGTTTATCCGAGAACTATGGCTACACCTTC.

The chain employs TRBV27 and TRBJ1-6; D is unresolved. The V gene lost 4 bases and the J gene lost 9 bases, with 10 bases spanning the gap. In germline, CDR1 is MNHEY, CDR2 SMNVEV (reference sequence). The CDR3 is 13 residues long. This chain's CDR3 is CASSSALSSPLHF. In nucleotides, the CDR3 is TGTGCCAGCAGTTCTGCTTTGAGTTCACCCCTCCACTTT.

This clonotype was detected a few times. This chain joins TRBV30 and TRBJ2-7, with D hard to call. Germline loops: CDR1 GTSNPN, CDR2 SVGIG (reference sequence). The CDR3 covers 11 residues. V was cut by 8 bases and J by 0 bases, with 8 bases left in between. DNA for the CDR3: TGTGCCGGCCGTCGCTCCTACGAGCAGTACTTC. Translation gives CAGRRSYEQYF. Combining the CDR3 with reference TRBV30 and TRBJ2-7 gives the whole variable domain SQTIHQWPATLVQPVGSPLSLECTVEGTSNPNLYWYRQAAGRGLQLLFYSVGIGQISSEVPQNLSASRPQDRQFILSSKKLLLSDSGFYLCAGRRSYEQYFGPGTRLTVT.

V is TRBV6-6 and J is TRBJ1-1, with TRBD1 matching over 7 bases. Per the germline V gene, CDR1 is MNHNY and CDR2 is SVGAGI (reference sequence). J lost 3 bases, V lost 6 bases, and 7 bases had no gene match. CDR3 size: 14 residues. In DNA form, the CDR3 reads TGTGCCAGCAGCCACTACAGGGGTGACACTGAAGCTTTCTTT. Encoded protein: CASSHYRGDTEAFF.

The CDR3, as DNA: TGTGCCAGCAGCTTTGCGGCAAACACCATATATTTT. Translation gives CASSFAANTIYF. The V call is TRBV11-2, the J call TRBJ1-3; D is uncertain. The CDR3 length is 12 residues. The germline CDR1 and CDR2 sequences are SGHAT and FQNNGV. Trimming cost V 3 bases and J 6 bases, with 6 bases left between them.

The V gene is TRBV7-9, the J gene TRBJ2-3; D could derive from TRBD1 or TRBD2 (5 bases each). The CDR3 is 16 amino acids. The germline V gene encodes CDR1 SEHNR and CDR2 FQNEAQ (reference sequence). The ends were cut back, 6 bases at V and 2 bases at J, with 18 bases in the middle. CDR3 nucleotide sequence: TGTGCCAGCAGTCGCTACCGGGACGGGAACACAGATACGCAGTATTTT. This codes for CASSRYRDGNTDTQYF.

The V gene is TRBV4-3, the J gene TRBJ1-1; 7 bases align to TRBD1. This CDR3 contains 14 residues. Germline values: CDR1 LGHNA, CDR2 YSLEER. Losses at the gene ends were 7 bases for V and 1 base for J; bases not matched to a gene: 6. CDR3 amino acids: CASTPWTGNTEAFF. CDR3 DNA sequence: TGCGCCAGCACCCCATGGACAGGGAACACTGAAGCTTTCTTT.

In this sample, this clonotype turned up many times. The CDR3 reads CSAQPETQYF. In DNA, the CDR3 is TGCAGTGCCCAACCGGAGACCCAGTACTTC. The chain combines TRBV20-1 with TRBJ2-5; D unclear. Trimming left V 6 bases short and J 5 bases short, with 7 bases between. Germline CDR1 is DFQATT and CDR2 is SNEGSKA (reference sequence). The CDR3 is made up of 10 amino acids.

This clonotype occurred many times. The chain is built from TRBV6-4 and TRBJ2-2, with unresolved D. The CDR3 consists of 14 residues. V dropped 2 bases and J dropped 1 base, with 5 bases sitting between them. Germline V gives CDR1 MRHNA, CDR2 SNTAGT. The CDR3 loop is CASSDELNTGELFF. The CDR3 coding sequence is TGTGCCAGCAGTGACGAATTGAACACCGGGGAGCTGTTTTTT.

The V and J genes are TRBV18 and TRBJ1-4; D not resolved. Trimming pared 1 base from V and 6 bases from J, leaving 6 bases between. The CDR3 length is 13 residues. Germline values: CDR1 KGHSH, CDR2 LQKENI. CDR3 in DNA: TGTGCCAGCTCACCACGGAACGATGAAAAACTGTTTTTT. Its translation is CASSPRNDEKLFF.

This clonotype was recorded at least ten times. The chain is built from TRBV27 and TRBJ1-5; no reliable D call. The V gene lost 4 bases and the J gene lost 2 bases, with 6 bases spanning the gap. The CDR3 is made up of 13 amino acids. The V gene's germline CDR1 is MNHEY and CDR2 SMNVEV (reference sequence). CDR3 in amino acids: CASSSLRNQPQHF. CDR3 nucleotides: TGTGCCAGCAGTTCCCTGCGCAATCAGCCCCAGCATTTT.

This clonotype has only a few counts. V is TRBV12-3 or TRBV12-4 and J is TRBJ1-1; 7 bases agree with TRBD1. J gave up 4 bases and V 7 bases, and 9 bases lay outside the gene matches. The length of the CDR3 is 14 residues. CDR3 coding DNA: TGTGCCAGCACACCCGACAGGGTTAGCACTGAAGCTTTCTTT. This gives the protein CASTPDRVSTEAFF.

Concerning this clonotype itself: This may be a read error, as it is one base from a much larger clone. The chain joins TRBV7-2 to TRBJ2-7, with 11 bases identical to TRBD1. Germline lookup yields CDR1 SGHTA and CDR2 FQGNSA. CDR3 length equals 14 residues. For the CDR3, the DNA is TGTGCCAGCAGCCGCGGGGACAGGGGGGGAGAGCATTACTTC. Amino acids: CASSRGDRGGEHYF.

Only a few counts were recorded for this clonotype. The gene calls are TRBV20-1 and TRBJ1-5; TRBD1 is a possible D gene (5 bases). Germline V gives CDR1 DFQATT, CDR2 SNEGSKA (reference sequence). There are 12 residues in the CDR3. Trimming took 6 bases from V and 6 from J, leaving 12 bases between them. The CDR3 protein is CSAHPGSQPQHF. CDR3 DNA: TGCAGTGCCCACCCAGGGTCTCAGCCCCAGCATTTT.

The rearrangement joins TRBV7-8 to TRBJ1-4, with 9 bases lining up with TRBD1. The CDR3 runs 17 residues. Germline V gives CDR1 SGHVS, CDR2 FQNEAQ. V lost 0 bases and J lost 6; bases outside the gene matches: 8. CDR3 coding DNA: TGTGCCAGCAGCTTAGCCTCCGGGACAGGGATAGATGAAAAACTGTTTTTT. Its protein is CASSLASGTGIDEKLFF.

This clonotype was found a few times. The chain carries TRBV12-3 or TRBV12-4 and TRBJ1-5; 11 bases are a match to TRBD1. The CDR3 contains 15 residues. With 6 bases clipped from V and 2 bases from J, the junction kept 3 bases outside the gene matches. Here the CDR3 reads CASRTGQGGNQPQHF. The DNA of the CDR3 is TGTGCCAGCAGAACGGGACAGGGGGGCAATCAGCCCCAGCATTTT.

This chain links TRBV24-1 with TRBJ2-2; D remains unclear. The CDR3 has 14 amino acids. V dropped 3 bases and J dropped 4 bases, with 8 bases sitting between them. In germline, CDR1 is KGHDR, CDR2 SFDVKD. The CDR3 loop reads CATSDLRSTGELFF. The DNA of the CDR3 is TGTGCCACCAGTGATCTTAGAAGCACCGGGGAGCTGTTTTTT.

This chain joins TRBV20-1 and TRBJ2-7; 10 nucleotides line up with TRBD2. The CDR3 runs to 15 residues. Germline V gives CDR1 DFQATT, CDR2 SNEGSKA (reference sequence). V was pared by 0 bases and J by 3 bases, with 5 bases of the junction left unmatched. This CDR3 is CSARDYLAGVYEQYF. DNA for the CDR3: TGCAGTGCTAGAGATTACCTAGCGGGGGTCTACGAGCAGTACTTC.

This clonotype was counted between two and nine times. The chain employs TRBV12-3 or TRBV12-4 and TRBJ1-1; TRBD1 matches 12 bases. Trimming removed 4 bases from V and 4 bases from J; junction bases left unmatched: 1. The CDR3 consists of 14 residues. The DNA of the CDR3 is TGTGCCAGCAGTTCGGGACAGGGGGCCACTGAAGCTTTCTTT. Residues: CASSSGQGATEAFF.

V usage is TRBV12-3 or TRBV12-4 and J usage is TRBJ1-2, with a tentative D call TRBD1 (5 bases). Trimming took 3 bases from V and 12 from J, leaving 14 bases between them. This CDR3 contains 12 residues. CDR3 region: CASSLAGTTNTF. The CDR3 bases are TGTGCCAGCAGTTTGGCAGGGACGACGAACACCTTC.

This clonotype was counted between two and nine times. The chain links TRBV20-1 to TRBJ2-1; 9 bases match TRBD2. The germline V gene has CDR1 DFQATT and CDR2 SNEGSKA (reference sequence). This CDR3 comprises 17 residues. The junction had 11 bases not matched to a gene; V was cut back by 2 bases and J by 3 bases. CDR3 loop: CSARNTSGRTLYNEQFF. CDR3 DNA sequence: TGCAGTGCTAGAAATACTAGCGGGCGGACCCTCTACAATGAGCAGTTCTTC.

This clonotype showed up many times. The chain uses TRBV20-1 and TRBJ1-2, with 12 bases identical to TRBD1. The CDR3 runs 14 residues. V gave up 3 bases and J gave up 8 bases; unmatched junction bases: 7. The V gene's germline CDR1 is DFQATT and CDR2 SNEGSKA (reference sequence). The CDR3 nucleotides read TGCAGTGCTAGTGGGGGGACAGGGGGCCGGGGCTACACCTTC. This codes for CSASGGTGGRGYTF.

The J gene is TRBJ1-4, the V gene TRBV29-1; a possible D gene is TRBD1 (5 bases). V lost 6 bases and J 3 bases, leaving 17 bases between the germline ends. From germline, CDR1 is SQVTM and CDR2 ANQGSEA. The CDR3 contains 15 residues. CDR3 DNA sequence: TGCAGCGTCACCGCGGCGGGGGGGGCTAATGAAAAACTGTTTTTT. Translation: CSVTAAGGANEKLFF.

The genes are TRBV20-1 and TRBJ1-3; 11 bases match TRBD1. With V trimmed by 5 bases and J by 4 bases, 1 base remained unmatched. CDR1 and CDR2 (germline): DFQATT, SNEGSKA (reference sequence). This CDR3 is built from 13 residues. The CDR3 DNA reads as TGCAGTGCTGGACAGGGGGCCGGAAACACCATATATTTT. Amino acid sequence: CSAGQGAGNTIYF.

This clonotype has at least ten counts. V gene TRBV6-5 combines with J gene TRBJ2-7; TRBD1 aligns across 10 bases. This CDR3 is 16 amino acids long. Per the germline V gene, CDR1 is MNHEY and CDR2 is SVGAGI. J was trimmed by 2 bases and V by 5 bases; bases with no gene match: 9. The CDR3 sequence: CASSRTGTGETYEQYF. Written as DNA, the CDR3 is TGTGCCAGCAGTCGCACCGGGACAGGGGAAACCTACGAGCAGTACTTC.

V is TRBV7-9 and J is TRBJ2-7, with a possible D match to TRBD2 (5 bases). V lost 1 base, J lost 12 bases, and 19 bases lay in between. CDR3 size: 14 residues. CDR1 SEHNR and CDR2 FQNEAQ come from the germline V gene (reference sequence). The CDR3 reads CASSLDPLGARTYF. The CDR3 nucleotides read TGTGCCAGCAGCTTAGATCCCTTGGGAGCACGGACGTACTTC.

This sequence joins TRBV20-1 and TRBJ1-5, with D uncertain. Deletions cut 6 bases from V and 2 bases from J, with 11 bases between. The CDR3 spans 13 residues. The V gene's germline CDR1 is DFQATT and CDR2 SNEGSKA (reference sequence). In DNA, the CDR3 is TGCAGTGCCCCGGCCTATGGCAATCAGCCCCAGCATTTT. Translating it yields CSAPAYGNQPQHF.

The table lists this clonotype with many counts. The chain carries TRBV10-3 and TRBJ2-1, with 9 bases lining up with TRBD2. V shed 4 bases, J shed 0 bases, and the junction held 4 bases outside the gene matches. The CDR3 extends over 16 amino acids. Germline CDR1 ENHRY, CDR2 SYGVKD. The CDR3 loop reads CAISGLAGNSYNEQFF. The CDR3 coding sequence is TGTGCCATCAGTGGGCTAGCGGGAAACTCCTACAATGAGCAGTTCTTC.

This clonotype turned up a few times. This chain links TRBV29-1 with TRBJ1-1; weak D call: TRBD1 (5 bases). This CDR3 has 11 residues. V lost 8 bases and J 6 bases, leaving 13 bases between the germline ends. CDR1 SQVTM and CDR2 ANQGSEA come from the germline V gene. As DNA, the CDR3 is TGCAGCTATAAACCGGGACCTGAAGCTTTCTTT. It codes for CSYKPGPEAFF.

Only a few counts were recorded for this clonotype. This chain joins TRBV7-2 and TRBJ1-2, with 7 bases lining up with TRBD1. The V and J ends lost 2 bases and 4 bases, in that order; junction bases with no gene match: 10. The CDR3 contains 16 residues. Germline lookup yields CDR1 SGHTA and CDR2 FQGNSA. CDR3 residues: CASSLPQGVVRYGYTF. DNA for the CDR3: TGTGCCAGCAGCTTACCCCAGGGGGTAGTCCGCTATGGCTACACCTTC.